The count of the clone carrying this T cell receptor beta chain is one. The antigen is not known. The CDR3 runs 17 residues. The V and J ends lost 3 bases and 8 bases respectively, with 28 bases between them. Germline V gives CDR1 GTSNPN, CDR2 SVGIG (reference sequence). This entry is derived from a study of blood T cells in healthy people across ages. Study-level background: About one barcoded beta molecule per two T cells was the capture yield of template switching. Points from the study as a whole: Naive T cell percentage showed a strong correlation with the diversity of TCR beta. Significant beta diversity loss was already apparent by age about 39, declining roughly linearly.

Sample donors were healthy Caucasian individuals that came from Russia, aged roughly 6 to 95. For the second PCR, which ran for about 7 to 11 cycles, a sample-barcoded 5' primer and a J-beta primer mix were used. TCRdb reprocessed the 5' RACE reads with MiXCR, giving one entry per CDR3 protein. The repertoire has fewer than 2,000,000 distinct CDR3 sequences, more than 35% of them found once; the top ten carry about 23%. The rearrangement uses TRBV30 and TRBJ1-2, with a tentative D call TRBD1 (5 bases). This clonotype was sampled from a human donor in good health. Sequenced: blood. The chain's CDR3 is CAWSPRGPGPEAKGYTF. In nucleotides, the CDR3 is TGTGCCTGGAGCCCACGCGGTCCAGGGCCTGAAGCTAAGGGCTACACCTTC.